This T cell receptor beta chain was found in a study of T-cell memory formation after mild COVID-19. TCRdb recomputed calls from the 5' RACE reads with MiXCR, one row per CDR3 protein. Of hundreds of thousands of distinct CDR3 sequences listed, roughly 20% were seen once; the top ten hold around 20%. The CDR3 is 13 residues long. Germline assignment: CDR1 SNHLY and CDR2 FYNNEI. V was trimmed by 5 bases and J by 2 bases, leaving 9 bases between them. The chain links TRBV2 to TRBJ1-1, with D hard to call. The sequence derives from a man between 18 and 35 years old who had mild COVID-19 (a few samples of this study predate the infection). Cell type and time point are not known. The source material was PBMCs or a T cell subset sorted from them (not recorded which). CDR3 nucleotide sequence: TGTGCCAGCAGTAACACAGCTAACACTGAAGCTTTCTTT. This gives the protein CASSNTANTEAFF. The full variable domain, completed using reference TRBV2 and TRBJ1-1, is EPEVTQTPSHQVTQMGQEVILRCVPISNHLYFYWYRQILGQKVEFLVSFYNNEISEKSEIFDDQFSVERPDGSNFTLKIRSTKLEDSAMYFCASSNTANTEAFFGQGTRLTVV.